This TCR beta chain was identified in a study of shared clonotypes between healthy human individuals. Turning to this clone: Different DNA sequences within this sample yield the same CDR3.

Generated by immunoSEQ multiplex PCR, the TCRdb table keeps only in-frame clones and is missing some. The sample contains approximately 460,000 clones, approximately 80% of which appear only once. The CDR3 covers 12 residues. V lost 2 bases, J lost 2 bases, and 4 bases lay in between. CDR1 is SEHNR, CDR2 FQNEAQ, per germline (reference sequence). The receptor was derived from a woman aged 35 to 49 in good health. Some clones in this sample may be carry-over from other donors' samples. This chain uses TRBV7-9 with TRBJ2-7; no firm D call. The sequenced material came from PBMCs. The CDR3 region is CASSLTAYEQYF. CDR3 DNA sequence: TGTGCCAGCAGCTTAACAGCCTACGAGCAGTACTTC.